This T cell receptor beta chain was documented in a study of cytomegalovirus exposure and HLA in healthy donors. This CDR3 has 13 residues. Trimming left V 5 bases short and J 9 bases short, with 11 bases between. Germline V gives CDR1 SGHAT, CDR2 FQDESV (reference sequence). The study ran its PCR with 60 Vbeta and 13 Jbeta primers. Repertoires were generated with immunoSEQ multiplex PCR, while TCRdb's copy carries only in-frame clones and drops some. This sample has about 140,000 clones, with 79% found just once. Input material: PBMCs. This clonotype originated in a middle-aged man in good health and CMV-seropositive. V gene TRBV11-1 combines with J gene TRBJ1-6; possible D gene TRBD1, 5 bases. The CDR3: CASSPRDVSPLHF. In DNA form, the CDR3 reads TGTGCCAGCAGCCCGCGGGACGTTTCACCCCTCCACTTT. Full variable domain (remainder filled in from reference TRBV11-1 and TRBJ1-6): EAEVAQSPRYKITEKSQAVAFWCDPISGHATLYWYRQILGQGPELLVQFQDESVVDDSQLPKDRFSAERLKGVDSTLKIQPAELGDSAMYLCASSPRDVSPLHFGNGTRLTVT.